The source of this T cell receptor beta chain is a study of shared clonotypes between healthy human individuals. A note on this clone: No antigen is known for it.

The table came from immunoSEQ multiplex PCR; TCRdb's copy has only in-frame clones and leaves some out. The table lists roughly 2.4 million clones, 95% of them singletons. The V end lost 4 bases, the J end lost 7 bases, and 16 bases lay between the germline ends. CDR3 length: 15 residues. Germline V gene lookup returns CDR1 MGHRA and CDR2 YSYEKL. General observations from the study: Clonotypes shared by all four sorted-subset donors had higher generation probabilities than non-shared clonotypes. Rarefaction showed sorted-subset sequencing was incomplete despite large depth.

The chain is built from TRBV4-1 and TRBJ2-2; D gene ambiguous. The receptor comes from a man between 18 and 35 years old in good health. The sample taken for sequencing was naive CD4+ T cells sorted from blood. Subset described: CD45RA+ positively selected. DNA of the CDR3: TGCGCCAGCAGCCTATCAAGCAGAGAGCGCGGGGAGCTGTTTTTT. It encodes CASSLSSRERGELFF.